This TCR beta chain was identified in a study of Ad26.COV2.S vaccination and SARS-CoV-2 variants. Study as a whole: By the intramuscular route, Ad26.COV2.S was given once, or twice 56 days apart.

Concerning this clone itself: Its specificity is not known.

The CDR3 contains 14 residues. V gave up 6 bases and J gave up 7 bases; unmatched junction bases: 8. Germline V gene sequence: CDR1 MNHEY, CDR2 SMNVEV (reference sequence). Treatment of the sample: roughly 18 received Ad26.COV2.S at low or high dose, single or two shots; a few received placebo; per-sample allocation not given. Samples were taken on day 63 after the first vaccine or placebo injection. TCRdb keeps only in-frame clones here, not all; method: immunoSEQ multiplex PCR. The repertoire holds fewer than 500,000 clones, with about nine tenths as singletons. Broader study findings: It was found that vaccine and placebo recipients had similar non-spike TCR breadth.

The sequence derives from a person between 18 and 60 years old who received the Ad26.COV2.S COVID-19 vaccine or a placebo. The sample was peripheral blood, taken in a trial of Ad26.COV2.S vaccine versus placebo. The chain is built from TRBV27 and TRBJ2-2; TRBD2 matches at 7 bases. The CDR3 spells CASREAGAVGELFF. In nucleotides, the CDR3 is TGTGCCAGCAGGGAGGCGGGAGCGGTCGGGGAGCTGTTTTTT.